The 31 T cell receptor beta chains below come from one sample, sequenced in a study of control samples from healthy donors and cancer patients (dated by TCRdb to between 2020 and 2021). Libraries were built with the immunoSEQ multiplex PCR assay. The table was pulled from immuneACCESS by TCRdb, which kept in-frame rearrangements only. Such tables lose some clones; where checked, under half of the loss comes from unresolved V genes, and the rest has no known cause. The sample records about 55,000 clones, nearly 90% of which are singletons. The ten most abundant clones make up 3% to 4% of the sample. The sequencing sample was made of blood. The source of these receptors is a man in his fifties or sixties in good health.

The chain recombines TRBV29-1 with TRBJ2-7, with D unclear. The germline V gene encodes CDR1 SQVTM and CDR2 ANQGSEA. V lost 6 bases and J lost 4, with 10 bases in between. This CDR3 contains 11 residues. The CDR3 spells CSVDDGYEQYF. In DNA, the CDR3 is TGCAGCGTAGATGACGGTTACGAGCAGTACTTC.

This clone was detected once. The chain couples TRBV9 to TRBJ2-3, with 10 bases that match TRBD2. V shed 4 bases and J 4 bases; nucleotides not matched to a gene: 12. This CDR3 has 17 amino acids. Germline CDR1 is SGDLS and CDR2 is YYNGEE. CDR3 sequence: CASSSPLKREGSDTQYF. The CDR3 DNA reads as TGTGCCAGCAGCAGTCCCCTAAAGCGGGAGGGCTCAGATACGCAGTATTTT.

This clone was recorded once. The rearrangement joins TRBV13 to TRBJ1-6, with D perhaps TRBD1 (5 bases). This CDR3 is 17 amino acids long. CDR1 is PRHDT, CDR2 FYEKMQ, per germline (reference sequence). Trimming pared 5 bases from V and 11 bases from J, leaving 25 bases between. CDR3 nucleotides: TGTGCCAGCAGCGCCCAGGGAACCTCGGCCGATTGGGCACCCCTCCACTTT. This codes for CASSAQGTSADWAPLHF.

This chain joins TRBV10-3 and TRBJ2-1, with 9 bases aligning to TRBD1. This CDR3 is 16 amino acids long. V lost 4 bases, J lost 3 bases, and 7 bases stayed unmatched. The germline V gene encodes CDR1 ENHRY and CDR2 SYGVKD. In nucleotides, the CDR3 is TGTGCCATCAGTGCCTCACAGGGGGCGGGCTACAATGAGCAGTTCTTC. The encoded protein is CAISASQGAGYNEQFF.

This chain connects TRBV28 to TRBJ1-6, with TRBD1 identical over 7 bases. The CDR3 runs to 14 residues. The junction had 7 bases not matched to a gene; V was cut back by 6 bases and J by 8 bases. Germline V lookup: CDR1 MDHEN, CDR2 SYDVKM. The CDR3 nucleotides are TGTGCCAGCAGATACCGGGACAGCTATTCACCCCTCCACTTT. The encoded protein is CASRYRDSYSPLHF. Full variable domain (missing parts from reference TRBV28 and TRBJ1-6): DVKVTQSSRYLVKRTGEKVFLECVQDMDHENMFWYRQDPGLGLRLIYFSYDVKMKEKGDIPEGYSVSREKKERFSLILESASTNQTSMYLCASRYRDSYSPLHFGNGTRLTVT.

The chain recombines TRBV2 with TRBJ1-4; D uncertain. The V gene lost 2 bases and the J gene lost 0 bases, with 10 bases spanning the gap. The CDR3 runs to 16 residues. Germline V lookup: CDR1 SNHLY, CDR2 FYNNEI. CDR3 coding DNA: TGTGCCAGCAGTGAATATGGGTTTGCAACTAATGAAAAACTGTTTTTT. Residues: CASSEYGFATNEKLFF.

The chain has TRBV6-2 or TRBV6-3 and TRBJ2-7; D unclear. Germline CDR1 and CDR2: MNHEY and SVGEGT. The CDR3 length is 13 residues. V lost 6 bases and J 2 bases, leaving 11 bases between the germline ends. The CDR3 loop reads CASSSHDTYEQYF. In DNA form, the CDR3 reads TGTGCCAGCAGCTCTCATGACACCTACGAGCAGTACTTC.

V is TRBV12-3 or TRBV12-4 and J is TRBJ1-5; no clear D. Trimming removed 3 bases from V and 7 bases from J, with 10 bases in between. The CDR3 is made up of 13 amino acids. The DNA for the CDR3 is TGTGCCAGCAGTTTGACGCTTGGCCAGCCCCAGCATTTT. Translating gives CASSLTLGQPQHF.

The chain has TRBV19 and TRBJ2-1; TRBD2 matches 7 bases. Germline V lookup: CDR1 LNHDA, CDR2 SQIVND (reference sequence). V dropped 5 bases and J dropped 5; count of bases not matched to a gene: 6. The CDR3 has 14 amino acids. CDR3 in DNA: TGTGCCAGTAGTCCGCGGGAGCGCAACAATGAGCAGTTCTTC. This translates into CASSPRERNNEQFF.

V usage is TRBV6-5 and J usage is TRBJ2-7; 7 positions match TRBD1. The CDR3 is 13 amino acids. CDR1 and CDR2 from the germline V gene are MNHEY and SVGAGI. Trimming removed 6 bases from V and 4 bases from J; junction bases left unmatched: 6. The CDR3 sequence: CASRQGETYEQYF. The CDR3 coding sequence is TGTGCCAGCAGGCAGGGGGAGACGTACGAGCAGTACTTC.

The V gene is TRBV9, the J gene TRBJ2-1; 10 nucleotides line up with TRBD1. This CDR3 has 18 residues. The ends lost 0 bases at V and 1 base at J; junction bases unmatched: 7. Germline CDR1 is SGDLS and CDR2 is YYNGEE. CDR3 amino acids: CASSVVDRGYGSYNEQFF. Here the CDR3 DNA reads TGTGCCAGCAGCGTAGTGGACAGGGGGTACGGGTCCTACAATGAGCAGTTCTTC.

This chain joins TRBV9 and TRBJ2-1; the D is unclear. From germline, CDR1 is SGDLS and CDR2 YYNGEE. This CDR3 is 16 amino acids long. Trimming took 5 bases from V and 0 from J, leaving 15 bases between them. The CDR3 reads CASSVFSESSYNEQFF. The CDR3 DNA reads TGTGCCAGCAGTGTCTTCTCCGAGAGCTCCTACAATGAGCAGTTCTTC. The full variable domain, in which reference TRBV9 and TRBJ2-1 provide the parts outside the CDR3, is DSGVTQTPKHLITATGQRVTLRCSPRSGDLSVYWYQQSLDQGLQFLIQYYNGEERAKGNILERFSAQQFPDLHSELNLSSLELGDSALYFCASSVFSESSYNEQFFGPGTRLTVL.

The chain carries TRBV6-2 or TRBV6-3 and TRBJ2-7; D is undetermined. V lost 2 bases and J 0 bases, leaving 11 bases between the germline ends. Germline CDR1 and CDR2: MNHEY and SVGEGT. This CDR3 comprises 15 residues. The CDR3 loop is CASSYLGILSYEQYF. DNA for the CDR3: TGTGCCAGCAGTTACCTTGGGATCCTCTCCTACGAGCAGTACTTC.

This chain joins TRBV19 and TRBJ2-1; 8 positions match TRBD2. Germline loops: CDR1 LNHDA, CDR2 SQIVND (reference sequence). The CDR3 runs 13 residues. The V gene end was trimmed by 10 bases and the J gene end by 3 bases; junction bases not matched to a gene: 5. The CDR3: CATVAGLYNEQFF. The CDR3 DNA reads TGTGCCACCGTAGCGGGACTCTACAATGAGCAGTTCTTC.

The CDR3: CASSYGDQQQSPLHF. The CDR3 region has the DNA TGTGCCAGCAGTTACGGCGACCAGCAGCAATCACCCCTCCACTTT. The chain carries TRBV6-2 or TRBV6-3 and TRBJ1-6; the D is unclear. Germline-derived CDR1 and CDR2 are MNHEY and SVGEGT. The ends were cut back, 2 bases at V and 10 bases at J, with 15 bases in the middle. This CDR3 has 15 residues.

The chain is built from TRBV30 and TRBJ2-1, with 11 bases matching TRBD2. The V and J ends lost 1 base and 2 bases, in that order; junction bases with no gene match: 10. This CDR3 is built from 18 residues. The germline V gene encodes CDR1 GTSNPN and CDR2 SVGIG (reference sequence). The CDR3 DNA reads as TGTGCCTGGAGTGAAAACCCCGGGACTAGCGGACCCTACAATGAGCAGTTCTTC. Translating it yields CAWSENPGTSGPYNEQFF.

The V gene is TRBV27, the J gene TRBJ1-2; unclear D gene. Deletions cut 6 bases from V and 8 bases from J, with 13 bases between. There are 12 residues in the CDR3. CDR1 is MNHEY, CDR2 SMNVEV, per germline (reference sequence). The DNA of the CDR3 is TGTGCCAGCAGGTCCTTTTTGGGCGGCTACACCTTC. Protein product: CASRSFLGGYTF.

The rearrangement links TRBV5-4 to TRBJ2-7; D may match TRBD1 or TRBD2 (5 bases each). V was clipped by 7 bases and J by 0 bases, with 11 bases between them. Per germline, CDR1 SGHNT and CDR2 YYREEE (reference sequence). This CDR3 spans 13 amino acids. The CDR3 is CASSGPSSYEQYF. CDR3 DNA sequence: TGTGCCAGCTCGGGACCTAGCTCCTACGAGCAGTACTTC. The complete variable domain, with remaining parts taken from reference TRBV5-4 and TRBJ2-7, reads ETGVTQSPTHLIKTRGQQVTLRCSSQSGHNTVSWYQQALGQGPQFIFQYYREEENGRGNFPPRFSGLQFPNYSSELNVNALELDDSALYLCASSGPSSYEQYFGPGTRLTVT.

The chain employs TRBV7-3 and TRBJ2-7, with 7 bases aligning to TRBD1. This CDR3 has 14 residues. The V gene's germline CDR1 is SGHTA and CDR2 FQGTGA. The V segment lost 5 bases and the J segment 5 bases; nucleotides outside the gene matches: 9. The CDR3 region is CASSPDREIDEQYF. In DNA form, the CDR3 reads TGTGCCAGCAGCCCCGACAGGGAAATTGACGAGCAGTACTTC.

The rearrangement links TRBV21-1 to TRBJ2-1; the table calls TRBD1, which could not be checked here. TRBV21-1 is designated a pseudogene. This CDR3 has 12 amino acids. Here the CDR3 DNA reads TGTGCCAGCATCCCAGGGGGGCATGAGCAGTTCTTC. Translation: CASIPGGHEQFF.

This clone was seen just once. The rearrangement links TRBV5-1 to TRBJ1-1; D is unresolved. The V end lost 4 bases, the J end lost 3 bases, and 13 bases lay between the germline ends. Germline CDR1 and CDR2: SGHRS and YFSETQ. The CDR3 contains 14 residues. The CDR3 reads CASSPAGGYTEAFF. The DNA for the CDR3 is TGCGCCAGCAGCCCGGCTGGCGGTTACACTGAAGCTTTCTTT.

This clone was detected only once. The chain links TRBV10-2 to TRBJ1-1; possibly TRBD1 for D (5 bases). CDR1 WSHSY and CDR2 SAAADI come from the germline V gene. With 4 bases removed from V and 0 bases from J, the gap between germline ends came to 9 bases. This CDR3 is 14 amino acids long. DNA of the CDR3: TGCGCCAGCAGTGTGGCAGGGTTGAACACTGAAGCTTTCTTT. This translates into CASSVAGLNTEAFF.

The rearrangement links TRBV19 to TRBJ2-1; 9 positions agree with TRBD2. The ends lost 1 base at V and 10 bases at J; junction bases unmatched: 5. Germline loops: CDR1 LNHDA, CDR2 SQIVND (reference sequence). This CDR3 spans 14 amino acids. The CDR3 here is CASSIGSGSREQFF. Here the CDR3 DNA reads TGTGCCAGTAGTATAGGTAGCGGGAGTAGGGAGCAGTTCTTC.

In its sample, this clone was seen once. The CDR3 DNA follows: TGTGCCAGCAGCGTATACTCTAGGGGCTACACCTTC. Amino acid sequence: CASSVYSRGYTF. The V and J genes are TRBV11-2 and TRBJ1-2; D gene uncertain. The germline V gene encodes CDR1 SGHAT and CDR2 FQNNGV. The CDR3 contains 12 residues. Trimming stripped 5 bases from V and 8 bases from J, with 12 bases between.

The chain joins TRBV29-1 to TRBJ1-4; TRBD1 aligns across 8 bases. The CDR3 spans 13 residues. The germline V gene encodes CDR1 SQVTM and CDR2 ANQGSEA. Losses at the gene ends were 6 bases for V and 7 bases for J; bases not matched to a gene: 7. The CDR3 region has the DNA TGCAGCGTCCAGACAGGGGCCAGTGAAAAACTGTTTTTT. It codes for CSVQTGASEKLFF.

This clone was counted once. The V and J genes are TRBV15 and TRBJ2-3, with D perhaps TRBD1 or TRBD2 (5 bases each). From germline, CDR1 is LNHNV and CDR2 YYDKDF (reference sequence). Trimming removed 6 bases at V and 1 base at J, with 17 bases between. This CDR3 is 16 amino acids long. The CDR3 loop is CATRELVGRGTDTQYF. DNA for the CDR3: TGTGCCACCAGAGAGCTCGTGGGACGAGGCACAGATACGCAGTATTTT.

The CDR3: CASSVGVSGNTIYF. The CDR3 nucleotides read TGTGCCAGCAGCGTAGGGGTTTCTGGAAACACCATATATTTT. This chain uses TRBV9 with TRBJ1-3; D is uncertain. V lost 0 bases, J lost 1 base, and 5 bases lay in between. Germline CDR1 SGDLS, CDR2 YYNGEE. CDR3 length: 14 residues.

This clone appeared once. The chain employs TRBV19 and TRBJ2-3, with D perhaps matching TRBD2 (6 bases). With 6 bases removed from V and 7 bases from J, the gap between germline ends came to 14 bases. The CDR3 has 13 residues. Per the germline V gene, CDR1 is LNHDA and CDR2 is SQIVND (reference sequence). As DNA, the CDR3 is TGTGCCAGTAGCCCCCCCCGGGGGAATACGCAGTATTTT. Protein product: CASSPPRGNTQYF.

Here the CDR3 reads CASSPNVAGYGYTF. The CDR3 DNA reads TGCGCCAGCAGCCCCAACGTTGCTGGCTATGGCTACACCTTC. V gene TRBV5-1 combines with J gene TRBJ1-2; D is unclear. The CDR3 contains 14 residues. CDR1 is SGHRS, CDR2 YFSETQ, per germline. V lost 4 bases and J lost 4, with 14 bases in between.

This sequence joins TRBV3-1 (or the pseudogene TRBV3-2) and TRBJ2-1; 8 bases match TRBD2. The CDR3 runs 14 residues. V was pared by 7 bases and J by 3 bases, with 5 bases of the junction left unmatched. Germline V lookup: CDR1 LGHDT, CDR2 YNNKEL (reference sequence). CDR3 sequence: CASTFSGSYNEQFF. The CDR3 DNA reads TGTGCCAGCACCTTCAGCGGGAGCTACAATGAGCAGTTCTTC.

This clone was observed a handful of times. The J gene is TRBJ1-6, the V gene TRBV27; D is possibly TRBD1 (5 bases). Germline-derived CDR1 and CDR2 are MNHEY and SMNVEV (reference sequence). The CDR3 is 14 residues long. Trimming removed 2 bases at V and 9 bases at J, with 11 bases between. The CDR3 DNA follows: TGTGCCAGCAGTTTAGCCAGGGATAGTTCACCCCTCCACTTT. This gives the protein CASSLARDSSPLHF.